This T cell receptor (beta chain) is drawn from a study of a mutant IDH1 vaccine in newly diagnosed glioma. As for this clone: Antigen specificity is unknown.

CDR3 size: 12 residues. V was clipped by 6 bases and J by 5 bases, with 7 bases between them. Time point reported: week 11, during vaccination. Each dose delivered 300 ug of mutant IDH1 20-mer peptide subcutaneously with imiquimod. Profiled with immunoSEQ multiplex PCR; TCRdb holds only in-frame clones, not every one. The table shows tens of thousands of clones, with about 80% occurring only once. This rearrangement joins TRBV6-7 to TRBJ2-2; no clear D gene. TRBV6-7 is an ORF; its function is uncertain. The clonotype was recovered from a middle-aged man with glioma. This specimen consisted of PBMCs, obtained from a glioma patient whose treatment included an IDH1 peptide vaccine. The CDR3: CASRTFTGELFF. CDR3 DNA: TGTGCCAGCAGGACATTTACCGGGGAGCTGTTTTTT.